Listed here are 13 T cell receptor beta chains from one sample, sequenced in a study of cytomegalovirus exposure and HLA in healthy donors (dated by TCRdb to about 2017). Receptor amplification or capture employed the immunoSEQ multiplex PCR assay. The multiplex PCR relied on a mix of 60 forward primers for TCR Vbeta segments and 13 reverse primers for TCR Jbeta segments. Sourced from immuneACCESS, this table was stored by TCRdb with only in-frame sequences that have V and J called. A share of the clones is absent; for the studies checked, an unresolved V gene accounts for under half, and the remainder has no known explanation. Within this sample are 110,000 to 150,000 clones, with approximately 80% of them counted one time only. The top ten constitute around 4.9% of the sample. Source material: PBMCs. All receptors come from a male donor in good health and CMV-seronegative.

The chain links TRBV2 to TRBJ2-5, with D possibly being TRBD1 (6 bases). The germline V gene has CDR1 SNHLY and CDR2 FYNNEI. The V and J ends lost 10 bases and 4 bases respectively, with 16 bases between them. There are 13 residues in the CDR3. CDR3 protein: CAIGKARGETQYF. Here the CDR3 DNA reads TGTGCCATCGGGAAAGCCAGGGGAGAGACCCAGTACTTC. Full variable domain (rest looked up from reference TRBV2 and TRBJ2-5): EPEVTQTPSHQVTQMGQEVILRCVPISNHLYFYWYRQILGQKVEFLVSFYNNEISEKSEIFDDQFSVERPDGSNFTLKIRSTKLEDSAMYFCAIGKARGETQYFGPGTRLLVL.

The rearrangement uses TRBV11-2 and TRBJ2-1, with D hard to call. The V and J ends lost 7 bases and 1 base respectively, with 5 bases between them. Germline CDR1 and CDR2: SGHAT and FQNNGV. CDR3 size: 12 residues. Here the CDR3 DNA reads TGTGCCAGCACCTCTTCCTACAATGAGCAGTTCTTC. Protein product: CASTSSYNEQFF.

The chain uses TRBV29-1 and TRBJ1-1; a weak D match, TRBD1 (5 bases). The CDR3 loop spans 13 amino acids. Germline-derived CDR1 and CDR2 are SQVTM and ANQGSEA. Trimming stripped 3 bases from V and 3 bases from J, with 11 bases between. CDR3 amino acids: CSVEAGLDTEAFF. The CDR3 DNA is TGCAGCGTTGAGGCAGGGTTGGACACTGAAGCTTTCTTT.

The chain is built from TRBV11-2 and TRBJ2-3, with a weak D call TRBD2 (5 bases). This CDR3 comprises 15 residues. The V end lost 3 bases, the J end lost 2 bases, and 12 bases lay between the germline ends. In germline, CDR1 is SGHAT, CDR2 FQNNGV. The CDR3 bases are TGTGCCAGCAGCTTCGCGGGTTCATCCACAGATACGCAGTATTTT. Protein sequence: CASSFAGSSTDTQYF.

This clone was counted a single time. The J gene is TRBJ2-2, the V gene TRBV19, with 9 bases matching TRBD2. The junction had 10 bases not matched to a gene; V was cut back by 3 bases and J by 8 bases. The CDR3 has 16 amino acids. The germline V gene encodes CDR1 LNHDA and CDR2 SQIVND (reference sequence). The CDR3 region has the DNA TGTGCCAGTAGTATCCTTAGCGGGGGAGCTGGAGGGGAGCTGTTTTTT. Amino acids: CASSILSGGAGGELFF.

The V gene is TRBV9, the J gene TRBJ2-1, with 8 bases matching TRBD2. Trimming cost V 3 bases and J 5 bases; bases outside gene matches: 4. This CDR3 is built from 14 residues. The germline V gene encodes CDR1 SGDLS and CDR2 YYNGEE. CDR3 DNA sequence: TGTGCCAGCAGCGGAGCGGGGGAGCACAATGAGCAGTTCTTC. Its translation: CASSGAGEHNEQFF.

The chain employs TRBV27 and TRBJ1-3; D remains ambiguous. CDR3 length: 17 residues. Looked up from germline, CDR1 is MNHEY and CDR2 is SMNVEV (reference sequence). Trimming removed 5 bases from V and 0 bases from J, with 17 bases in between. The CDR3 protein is CASSPEAGIFSGNTIYF. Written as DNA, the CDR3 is TGTGCCAGCAGTCCCGAAGCCGGGATCTTCTCTGGAAACACCATATATTTT.

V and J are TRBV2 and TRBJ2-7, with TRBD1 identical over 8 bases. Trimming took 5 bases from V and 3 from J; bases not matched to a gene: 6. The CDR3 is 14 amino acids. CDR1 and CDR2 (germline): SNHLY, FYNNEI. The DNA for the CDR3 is TGTGCCAGCAGTCCAGACAGGGGACTCTACGAGCAGTACTTC. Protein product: CASSPDRGLYEQYF.

CDR3 residues: CASSRTTGSGNTIYF. The DNA of the CDR3 is TGTGCCAGCAGCCGTACGACAGGGTCTGGAAACACCATATATTTT. The V call is TRBV7-9, the J call TRBJ1-3; 7 nucleotides line up with TRBD1. The V gene end was trimmed by 5 bases and the J gene end by 1 base; junction bases not matched to a gene: 5. The CDR3 covers 15 residues. Germline assignment: CDR1 SEHNR and CDR2 FQNEAQ (reference sequence). Looking up the rest from reference TRBV7-9 and TRBJ1-3 gives the full variable domain: DTGVSQNPRHKITKRGQNVTFRCDPISEHNRLYWYRQTLGQGPEFLTYFQNEAQLEKSRLLSDRFSAERPKGSFSTLEIQRTEQGDSAMYLCASSRTTGSGNTIYFGEGSWLTVV.

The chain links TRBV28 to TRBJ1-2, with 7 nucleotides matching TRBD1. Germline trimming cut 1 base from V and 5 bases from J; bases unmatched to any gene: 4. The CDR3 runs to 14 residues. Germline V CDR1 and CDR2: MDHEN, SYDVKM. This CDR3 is CASSLSGTVYGYTF. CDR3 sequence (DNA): TGTGCCAGCAGTTTATCCGGGACAGTTTATGGCTACACCTTC.

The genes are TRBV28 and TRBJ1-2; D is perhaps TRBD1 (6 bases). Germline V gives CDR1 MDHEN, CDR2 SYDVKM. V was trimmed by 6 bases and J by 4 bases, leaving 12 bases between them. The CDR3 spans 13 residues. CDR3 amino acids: CASSSGQFYGYTF. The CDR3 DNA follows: TGTGCCAGCAGCAGTGGACAGTTCTATGGCTACACCTTC.

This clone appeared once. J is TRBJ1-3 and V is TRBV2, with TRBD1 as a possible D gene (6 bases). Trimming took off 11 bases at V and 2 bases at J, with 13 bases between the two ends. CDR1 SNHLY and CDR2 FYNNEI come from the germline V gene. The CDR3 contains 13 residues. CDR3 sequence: CAGNRVTGNTIYF. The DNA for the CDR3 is TGTGCCGGGAACAGGGTAACTGGAAACACCATATATTTT.

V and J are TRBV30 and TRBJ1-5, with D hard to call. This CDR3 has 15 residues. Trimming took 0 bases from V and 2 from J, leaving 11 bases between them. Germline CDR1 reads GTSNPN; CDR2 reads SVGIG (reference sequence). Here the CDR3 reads CAWSVPARGNQPQHF. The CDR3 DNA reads TGTGCCTGGAGTGTACCCGCAAGAGGCAATCAGCCCCAGCATTTT.